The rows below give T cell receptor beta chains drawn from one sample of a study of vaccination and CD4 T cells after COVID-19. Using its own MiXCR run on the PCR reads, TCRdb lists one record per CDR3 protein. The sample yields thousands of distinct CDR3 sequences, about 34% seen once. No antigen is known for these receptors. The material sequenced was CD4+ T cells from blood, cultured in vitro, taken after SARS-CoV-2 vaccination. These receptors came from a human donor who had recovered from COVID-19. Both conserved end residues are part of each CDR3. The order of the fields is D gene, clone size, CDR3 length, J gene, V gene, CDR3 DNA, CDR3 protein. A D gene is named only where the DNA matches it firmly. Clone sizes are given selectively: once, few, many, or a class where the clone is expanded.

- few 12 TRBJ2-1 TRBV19 TGTGCCAGTAGTATGAACTACAATGAGCAGTTCTTC CASSMNYNEQFF
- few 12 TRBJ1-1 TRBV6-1 TGTGCCAGCAGTCGTACGGCAGGTAGAGCTTTCTTT CASSRTAGRAFF
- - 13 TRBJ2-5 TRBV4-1 TGCGCCAGCAGCTTAGCGGCCCAAGAGACCCAGTACTTC CASSLAAQETQYF
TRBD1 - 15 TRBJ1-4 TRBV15 TGTGCCACCAGCAGAGACGGACAGGGCACTGAAAAACTGTTTTTT CATSRDGQGTEKLFF
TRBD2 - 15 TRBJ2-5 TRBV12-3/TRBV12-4 TGTGCCAGCAGGCCTAGCGGGGGCCTTCGGGAGACCCAGTACTTC CASRPSGGLRETQYF
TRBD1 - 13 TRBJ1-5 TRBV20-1 TGCAGTGCCCGACAGGGGGCAGGTCAGCCCCAGCATTTT CSARQGAGQPQHF
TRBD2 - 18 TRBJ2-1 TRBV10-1 TGCGCCAGCAGTGAGTCGGGGCTAGCGGGGGACTCCTACAATGAGCAGTTCTTC CASSESGLAGDSYNEQFF
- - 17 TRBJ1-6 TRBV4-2 TGTGCCAGCAGCCAAGATCCCAGACCGGCGGGAGGTTCACCCCTCCACTTT CASSQDPRPAGGSPLHF
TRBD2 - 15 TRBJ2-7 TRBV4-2 TGTGCCAGCAGCTACAGCGGGAGCAGCTCCTACGAGCAGTACTTC CASSYSGSSSYEQYF
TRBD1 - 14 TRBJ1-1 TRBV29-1 TGCAGCGCCCCGAGAGGACAGGGGGGTACTGAAGCTTTCTTT CSAPRGQGGTEAFF
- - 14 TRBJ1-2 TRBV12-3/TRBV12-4 TGTGCCAGTCCGCCCCCCCAAGGGAACTATGGCTACACCTTC CASPPPQGNYGYTF
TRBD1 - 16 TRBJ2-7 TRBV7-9 TGTGCCAGCAGCTTAGCCTCTGGGACAGGGGGCTACGAGCAGTACTTC CASSLASGTGGYEQYF
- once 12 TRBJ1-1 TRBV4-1 TGCGCCAGCAGCCAAAGGAACACTGAAGCTTTCTTT CASSQRNTEAFF
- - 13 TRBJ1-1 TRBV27 TGTGCCAGCAGTCTAGACAGAGGAACTGAAGCTTTCTTT CASSLDRGTEAFF
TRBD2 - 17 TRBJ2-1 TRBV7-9 TGTGCCAGCAGCGTATATAGCGGGAGGACTATTCTAAATGAGCAGTTCTTC CASSVYSGRTILNEQFF
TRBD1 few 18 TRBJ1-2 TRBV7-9 TGTGCCAGCAGCAGAGGGTTGGACAGGGTTAACTCTAACTATGGCTACACCTTC CASSRGLDRVNSNYGYTF
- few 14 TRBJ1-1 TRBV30 TGTGCCTGGAGCGCGACACCGATGAACACTGAAGCTTTCTTT CAWSATPMNTEAFF
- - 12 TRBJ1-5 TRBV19 TGTGCCAGTAACCTGGGGGGTCAGCCCCAGCATTTT CASNLGGQPQHF
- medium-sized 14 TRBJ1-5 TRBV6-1 TGTGCCAGCAGTCCAGGGGATAGCAATCAGCCCCAGCATTTT CASSPGDSNQPQHF
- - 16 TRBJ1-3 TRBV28 TGTGCCAGCAGTTTCCGGGTCCGGGCTAGGGGAAACACCATATATTTT CASSFRVRARGNTIYF
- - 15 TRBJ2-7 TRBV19 TGTGCCAGTAGTACGACCGAACGGGACAACTACGAGCAGTACTTC CASSTTERDNYEQYF
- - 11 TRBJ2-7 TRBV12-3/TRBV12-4 TGTGCCAGCAGTTTAATTGGCGAGCAGTACTTC CASSLIGEQYF
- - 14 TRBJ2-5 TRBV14 TGTGCCAGCAGCCATGGACTGAACCAAGAGACCCAGTACTTC CASSHGLNQETQYF
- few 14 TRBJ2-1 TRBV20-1 TGCAGTGCCCTAGGGGGGCCCCACTACAATGAGCAGTTCTTC CSALGGPHYNEQFF
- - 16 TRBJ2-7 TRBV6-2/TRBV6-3 TGTGCCAGCAGTTTTTACGGATCCTTAAGGTCCTACGAGCAGTACTTC CASSFYGSLRSYEQYF
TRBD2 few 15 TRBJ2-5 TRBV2 TGTGCCAGCAGTGAACTGCTTGCGGGGGACGAGACCCAGTACTTC CASSELLAGDETQYF
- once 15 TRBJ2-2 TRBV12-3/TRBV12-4 TGTGCCACGAGACAGTCCCCATGGGACACCGGGGAGCTGTTTTTT CATRQSPWDTGELFF
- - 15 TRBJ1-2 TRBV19 TGTGCCAGTAGTATAGGGCAGGGAGTTCTCTATGGCTACACCTTC CASSIGQGVLYGYTF
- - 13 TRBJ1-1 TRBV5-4 TGTGCCAGCAGCCGATTGGGCGTGGGGGGAGCTTTCTTT CASSRLGVGGAFF
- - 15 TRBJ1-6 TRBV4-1 TGCGCCAGCAGCCAAATCCGGGACTCAAGTTCACCCCTCCACTTT CASSQIRDSSSPLHF
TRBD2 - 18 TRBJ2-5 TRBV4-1 TGCGCCAGCAGCCAAAAAGTTAGGCGGGAGGGATTCGGAGAGACCCAGTACTTC CASSQKVRREGFGETQYF
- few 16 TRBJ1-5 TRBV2 TGTGCCAGCAGTGAGGTTAGATATACGGACAATCAGCCCCAGCATTTT CASSEVRYTDNQPQHF
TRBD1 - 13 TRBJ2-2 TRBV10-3 TGTGCCATCGGGACAGGAGGGACCGGGGAGCTGTTTTTT CAIGTGGTGELFF
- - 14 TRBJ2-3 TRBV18 TGTGCCAGCTCAGGCCTCGGGGACACAGATACGCAGTATTTT CASSGLGDTDTQYF
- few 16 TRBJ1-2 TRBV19 TGTGCCAGTAGTATAGATCGATCCTCCTGGGGCTATGGCTACACCTTC CASSIDRSSWGYGYTF
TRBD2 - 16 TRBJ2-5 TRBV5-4 TGTGCCAGCAGCCCCGGGGGGGGGGAGTACCAAGAGACCCAGTACTTC CASSPGGGEYQETQYF
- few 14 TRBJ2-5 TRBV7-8 TGTGCCAGCAGCTTAGCGGTCCCACGTGAGACCCAGTACTTC CASSLAVPRETQYF
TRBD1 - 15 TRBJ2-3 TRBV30 TGTGCCTGGAGTCCTCTGACAGGGAGCACAGATACGCAGTATTTT CAWSPLTGSTDTQYF
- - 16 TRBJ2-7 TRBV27 TGTGCCAGCAGTGGAGATCGACAGACCAACTCCTACGAGCAGTACTTC CASSGDRQTNSYEQYF
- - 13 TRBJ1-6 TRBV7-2 TGTGCCAGCAGCTCTCCGTTCAATTCACCCCTCCACTTT CASSSPFNSPLHF
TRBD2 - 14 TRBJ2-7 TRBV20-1 TGCAGCGGAGGTCCAGGACTAGCGGTATACGAGCAGTACTTC CSGGPGLAVYEQYF
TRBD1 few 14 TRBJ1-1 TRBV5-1 TGCGCCAGCAGCTCCCACAGGGGCAGCACTGAAGCTTTCTTT CASSSHRGSTEAFF
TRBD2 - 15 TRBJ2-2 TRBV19 TGTGCCAGTCTAAAATTAGCGGGAGGCACCGGGGAGCTGTTTTTT CASLKLAGGTGELFF
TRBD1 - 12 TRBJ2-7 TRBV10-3 TGTGCCGCACAGGGGGATTCCTACGAGCAGTACTTC CAAQGDSYEQYF
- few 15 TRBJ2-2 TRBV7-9 TGTGCCAGCAGCTTTCGGCGGGGGAACACCGGGGAGCTGTTTTTT CASSFRRGNTGELFF
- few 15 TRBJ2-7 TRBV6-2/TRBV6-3 TGTGCCAGCAGTTACTCGAACGCGCAGGGCTACGAGCAGTACTTC CASSYSNAQGYEQYF
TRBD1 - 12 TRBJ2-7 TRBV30 TGTGCCTGTACAGGGGCGGGTTACGAGCAGTACTTC CACTGAGYEQYF
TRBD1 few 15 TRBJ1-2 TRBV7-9 TGTGCCAGCAGCTTAACAGGGGAACCTAACTATGGCTACACCTTC CASSLTGEPNYGYTF
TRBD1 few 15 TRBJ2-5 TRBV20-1 TGCAGTGCTAGAGGGGGGGACAGGCCCCAAGAGACCCAGTACTTC CSARGGDRPQETQYF
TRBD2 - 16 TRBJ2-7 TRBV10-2 TGCGCCAGCTCTCCCGGGACTAGGTTCGACGGGAACGAGCAGTACTTC CASSPGTRFDGNEQYF
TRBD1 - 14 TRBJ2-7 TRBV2 TGTGCCAGCAGCCGGGACAGGGCCTCCTACGAGCAGTACTTC CASSRDRASYEQYF
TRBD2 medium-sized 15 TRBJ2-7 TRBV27 TGTGCCAGCAGTCCGGGGGGGGCAGTCTCCTACGAGCAGTACTTC CASSPGGAVSYEQYF
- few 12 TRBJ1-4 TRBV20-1 TGCAGTGCTTGGAGTCCTAATGAAAAACTGTTTTTT CSAWSPNEKLFF
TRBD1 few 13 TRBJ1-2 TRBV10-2 TGCGCCAGCAGCGAACAGGGGGTCTATGGCTACACCTTC CASSEQGVYGYTF
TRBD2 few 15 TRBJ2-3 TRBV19 TGTGCCAGTAGTACCCCTCTCGGGAGGGCCGATACGCAGTATTTT CASSTPLGRADTQYF
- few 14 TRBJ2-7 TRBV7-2 TGTGCCAGCAGCCTCCCAGGGGCGAGGTACGAGCAGTACTTC CASSLPGARYEQYF
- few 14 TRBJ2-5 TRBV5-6 TGTGCCAGCAGCTTAGCTAGCGTCCAAGAGACCCAGTACTTC CASSLASVQETQYF
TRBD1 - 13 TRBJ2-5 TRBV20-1 TGCAGTGCTTCAAGGGACAGTCAGGGGACCCAGTACTTC CSASRDSQGTQYF
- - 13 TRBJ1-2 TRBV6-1 TGTGCCAGCAAGAGGGGCCCTACCTATGGCTACACCTTC CASKRGPTYGYTF
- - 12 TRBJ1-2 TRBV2 TGTGCCAGCGGGCAGATTACTTATGGCTACACCTTC CASGQITYGYTF